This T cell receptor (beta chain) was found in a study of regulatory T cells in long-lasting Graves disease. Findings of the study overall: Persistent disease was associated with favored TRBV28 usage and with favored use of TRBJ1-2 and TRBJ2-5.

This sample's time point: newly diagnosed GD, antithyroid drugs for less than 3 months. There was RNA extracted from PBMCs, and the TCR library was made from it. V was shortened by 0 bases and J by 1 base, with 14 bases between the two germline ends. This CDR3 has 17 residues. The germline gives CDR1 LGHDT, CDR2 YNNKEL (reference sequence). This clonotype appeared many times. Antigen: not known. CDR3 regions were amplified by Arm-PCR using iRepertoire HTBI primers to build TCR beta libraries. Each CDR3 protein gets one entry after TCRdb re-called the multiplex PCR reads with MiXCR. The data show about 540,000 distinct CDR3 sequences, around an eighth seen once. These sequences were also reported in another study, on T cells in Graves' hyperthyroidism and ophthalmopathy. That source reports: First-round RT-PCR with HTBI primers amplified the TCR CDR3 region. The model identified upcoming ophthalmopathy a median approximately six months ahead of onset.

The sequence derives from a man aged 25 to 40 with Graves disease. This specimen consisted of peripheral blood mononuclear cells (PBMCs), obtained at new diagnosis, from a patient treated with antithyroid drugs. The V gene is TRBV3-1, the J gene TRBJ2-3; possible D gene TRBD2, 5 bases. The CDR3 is CASSQDMEVVGTDTQYF. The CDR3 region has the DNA TGTGCCAGCAGCCAAGACATGGAGGTGGTTGGCACAGATACGCAGTATTTT.